These T cell receptor beta chains were read from a single sample in a study of blood T cell repertoires in COVID-19. The protocol was immunoSEQ multiplex PCR, while the TCRdb copy is restricted to in-frame clones and leaves out a portion. The sample contains more than 45,000 clones, 90% of which appear only once. Source material: peripheral blood. The receptors stem from a man between 65 and 79 years old with acute or convalescent COVID-19. Each CDR3 is given with its conserved first and last residue.

CDR3	V	J
CASSYTSRGGTDTQYF	TRBV6-2/TRBV6-3	TRBJ2-3
CASSLWLAGSYEQYF	TRBV5-5	TRBJ2-7
CASSLSEQPGVFF	TRBV27	TRBJ1-4
CASSLVAGGGYGYTF	TRBV5-6	TRBJ1-2
CSASRGMQLSGGYTF	TRBV20-1	TRBJ1-2
CASSYSYTITDTQYF	TRBV6-6	TRBJ2-3
CASSQHAGWTGGNEQFF	TRBV4-3	TRBJ2-1
CASSYQGTGVNYGYTF	TRBV6-6	TRBJ1-2
CASSPPFAGDPDTQYF	TRBV18	TRBJ2-3
CASSLYRGRNQPQHF	TRBV27	TRBJ1-5
CASSFDGQGFAEAFF	TRBV5-5	TRBJ1-1
CAISGDSAQPQHF	TRBV10-3	TRBJ1-5
CASSSLSGGDQPQHF	TRBV28	TRBJ1-5
CASSVNSNTEQYF	TRBV9	TRBJ2-7
CASRAGTSGVFGELFF	TRBV28	TRBJ2-2
CASSLFRGGVMNTEAFF	TRBV5-1	TRBJ1-1
CASSLRDRGDLNEQYF	TRBV7-8	TRBJ2-7
CASSADGQFQLFF	TRBV7-8	TRBJ1-4
CASSSQAGTGAGMFF	TRBV27	TRBJ1-4
CASSPRTGDEKLFF	TRBV18	TRBJ1-4
CASSYSDREYGYTF	TRBV6-2/TRBV6-3	TRBJ1-2
CASSQSFDRVKHSPLHF	TRBV23-1	TRBJ1-6
CASSESLSEQYF	TRBV10-2	TRBJ2-7
CASSSGLAGREQFF	TRBV11-3	TRBJ2-1
CASSFLSGGRGDTQYF	TRBV7-2	TRBJ2-3
CASSPKDRGTGGYTF	TRBV18	TRBJ1-2
CASSLPLSGYTF	TRBV13	TRBJ1-2
CASSPTAPMNTGELFF	TRBV3-1/TRBV3-2	TRBJ2-2
CASSLFQVRETQYF	TRBV28	TRBJ2-5
CASSLTGGSNEQFF	TRBV5-5	TRBJ2-1
CASSQEGRGRSDRGPGYTF	TRBV4-2	TRBJ1-2
CASSDGERNQPQHF	TRBV2	TRBJ1-5
CASSPGTGKANYGYTF	TRBV18	TRBJ1-2
CAWSATGKGIQPQHF	TRBV30	TRBJ1-5
CASSPGHTNTEAFF	TRBV11-2	TRBJ1-1
CATSSRTSGGDTQYF	TRBV15	TRBJ2-3
CASSLQVGATEAFF	TRBV11-2	TRBJ1-1
CASSPSIVTGVDTQYF	TRBV7-6	TRBJ2-3
CASSEAGGTAYEQYF	TRBV2	TRBJ2-7
CASSHNRGIDYTF	TRBV6-2/TRBV6-3	TRBJ1-2
CASSGGLPQETQYF	TRBV5-6	TRBJ2-5
CASRVGTGRSDTQYF	TRBV9	TRBJ2-3
CAWNSRGTEAFF	TRBV30	TRBJ1-1
CASSEPDRVARTDTQYF	TRBV2	TRBJ2-3
CASSFKGDEYEQYF	TRBV5-1	TRBJ2-7
CASSPPRLAGGRETQYF	TRBV18	TRBJ2-5
CASSLGGHLVSEQYF	TRBV11-3	TRBJ2-7
CATFDSNNLPNYGYTF	TRBV27	TRBJ1-2
CASSQFRLAGGSTDTQYF	TRBV23-1	TRBJ2-3
CASSMSGGPQPQHF	TRBV19	TRBJ1-5
CASSPRLGQTEQYF	TRBV5-1	TRBJ2-7
CAIGTGGESPLHF	TRBV2	TRBJ1-6